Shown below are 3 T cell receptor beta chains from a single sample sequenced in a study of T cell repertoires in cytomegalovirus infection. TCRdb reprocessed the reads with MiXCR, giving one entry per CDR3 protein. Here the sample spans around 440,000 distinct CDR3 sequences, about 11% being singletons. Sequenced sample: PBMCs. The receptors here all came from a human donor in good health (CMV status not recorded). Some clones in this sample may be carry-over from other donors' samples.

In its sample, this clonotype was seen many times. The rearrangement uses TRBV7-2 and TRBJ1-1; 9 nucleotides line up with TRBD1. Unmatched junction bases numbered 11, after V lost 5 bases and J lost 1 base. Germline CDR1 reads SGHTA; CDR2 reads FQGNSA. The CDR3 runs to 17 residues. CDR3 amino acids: CASSTSRDREWNTEAFF. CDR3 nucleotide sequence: TGTGCCAGCAGCACGTCCCGGGACAGGGAATGGAACACTGAAGCTTTCTTT.

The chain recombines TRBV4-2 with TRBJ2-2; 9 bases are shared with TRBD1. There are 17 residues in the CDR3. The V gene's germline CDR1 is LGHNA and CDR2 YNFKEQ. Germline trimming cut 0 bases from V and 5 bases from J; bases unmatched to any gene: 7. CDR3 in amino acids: CASSQEPPGQGTGELFF. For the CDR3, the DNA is TGTGCCAGCAGCCAAGAACCTCCGGGACAGGGAACCGGGGAGCTGTTTTTT.

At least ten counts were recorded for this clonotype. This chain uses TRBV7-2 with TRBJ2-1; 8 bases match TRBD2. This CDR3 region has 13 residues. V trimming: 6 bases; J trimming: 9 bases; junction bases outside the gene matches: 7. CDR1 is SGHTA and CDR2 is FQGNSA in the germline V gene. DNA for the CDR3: TGTGCCAGCAGTATTAGCGGGGCCCGTGAGCAGTTCTTC. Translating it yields CASSISGAREQFF.